This T cell receptor (beta chain) emerged from a study of identical twins. Study-wide results and caveats: Recombination models fit unrelated individuals' TCR alpha sharing but underestimated twins'. There is a chance that invariant MAIT and iNKT cells partially muddied zero-insertion analyses.

For this clonotype: What it binds is not known.

TCRdb independently ran MiXCR on the 5' RACE reads; one entry per CDR3 protein. The sample lists more than 1.5 million distinct CDR3 sequences; around 29% were seen once. The specimen was cord blood. The clonotype originates from a newborn girl in good health.

The CDR3 nucleotides are TGTGCCAGCAGCTTAGCGAAATCGTCAGGGCTGTACCCGATGAACACTGAAGCTTTCTTT. This encodes CASSLAKSSGLYPMNTEAFF. J is TRBJ1-1 and V is TRBV7-9, with D possibly matching TRBD1 (5 bases). CDR3 length equals 20 residues. V lost 0 bases to trimming and J lost 0 bases, with 23 bases between them. From germline, CDR1 is SEHNR and CDR2 FQNEAQ (reference sequence).